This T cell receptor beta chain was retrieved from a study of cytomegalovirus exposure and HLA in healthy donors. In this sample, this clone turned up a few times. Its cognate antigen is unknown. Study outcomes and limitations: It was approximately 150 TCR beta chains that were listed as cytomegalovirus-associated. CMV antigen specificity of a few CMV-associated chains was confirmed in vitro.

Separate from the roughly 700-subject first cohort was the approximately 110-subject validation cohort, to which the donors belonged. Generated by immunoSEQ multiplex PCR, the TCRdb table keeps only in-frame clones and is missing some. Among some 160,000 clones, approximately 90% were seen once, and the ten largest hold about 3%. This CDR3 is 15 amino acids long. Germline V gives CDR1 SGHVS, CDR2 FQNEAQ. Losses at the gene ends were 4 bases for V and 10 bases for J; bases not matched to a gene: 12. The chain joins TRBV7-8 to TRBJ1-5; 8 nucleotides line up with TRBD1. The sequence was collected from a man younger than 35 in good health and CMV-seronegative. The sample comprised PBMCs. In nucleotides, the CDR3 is TGTGCCAGCAGCTCTCGGGACAGGAGTCCCATTCCCCAGCATTTT. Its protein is CASSSRDRSPIPQHF. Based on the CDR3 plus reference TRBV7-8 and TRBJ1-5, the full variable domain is GAGVSQSPRYKVAKRGQDVALRCDPISGHVSLFWYQQALGQGPEFLTYFQNEAQLDKSGLPSDRFFAERPEGSVSTLKIQRTQQEDSAVYLCASSSRDRSPIPQHFGDGTRLSIL.